These 2 T cell receptor beta chains originate from one sample sequenced in a study of cytomegalovirus exposure and HLA in healthy donors. The method was immunoSEQ multiplex PCR; TCRdb's version includes in-frame clones alone and lacks a portion of them. The sample holds tens of thousands of clones, over 85% seen once. The sequenced sample consisted of PBMCs. The receptors here all came from a woman between 18 and 30 years old in good health and CMV-seropositive.

This clone was seen a single time. At one end, the junction sequence differs from germline, possibly due to a read error. The chain combines TRBV27 with TRBJ2-7; D ambiguous. Germline V gives CDR1 MNHEY, CDR2 SMNVEV (reference sequence). The CDR3 runs to 14 residues. CDR3 loop: CAGSLIASSYEQYF. The CDR3, as DNA: TGTGCCGGCAGTTTAATAGCCAGCTCCTACGAGCAGTACTTC.

In this sample, this clone turned up once. The rearrangement joins TRBV7-8 to TRBJ2-5, with 8 nucleotides matching TRBD2. J was trimmed by 5 bases and V by 5 bases; bases with no gene match: 10. Per the germline V gene, CDR1 is SGHVS and CDR2 is FQNEAQ. CDR3 length: 15 residues. The CDR3, as DNA: TGTGCCAGCAGCCGAGCGGGGGCGGGAGAGGAGACCCAGTACTTC. Translating it yields CASSRAGAGEETQYF.